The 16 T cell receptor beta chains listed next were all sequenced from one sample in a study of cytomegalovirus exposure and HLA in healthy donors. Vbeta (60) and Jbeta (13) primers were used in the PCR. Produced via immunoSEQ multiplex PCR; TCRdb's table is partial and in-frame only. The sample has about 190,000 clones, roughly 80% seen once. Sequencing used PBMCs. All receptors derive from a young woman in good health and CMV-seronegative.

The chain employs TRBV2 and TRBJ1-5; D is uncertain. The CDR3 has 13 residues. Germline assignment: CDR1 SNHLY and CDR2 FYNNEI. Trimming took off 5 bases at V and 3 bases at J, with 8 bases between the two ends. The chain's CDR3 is CASSFQANQPQHF. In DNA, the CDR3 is TGTGCCAGCAGTTTCCAGGCCAATCAGCCCCAGCATTTT. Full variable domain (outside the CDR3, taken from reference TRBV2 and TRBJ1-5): EPEVTQTPSHQVTQMGQEVILRCVPISNHLYFYWYRQILGQKVEFLVSFYNNEISEKSEIFDDQFSVERPDGSNFTLKIRSTKLEDSAMYFCASSFQANQPQHFGDGTRLSIL.

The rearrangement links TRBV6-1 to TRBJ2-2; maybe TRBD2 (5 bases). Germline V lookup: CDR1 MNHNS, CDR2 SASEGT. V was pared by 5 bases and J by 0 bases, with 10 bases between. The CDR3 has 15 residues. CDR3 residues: CASSPRAPNTGELFF. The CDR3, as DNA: TGTGCCAGCAGTCCGCGGGCCCCGAACACCGGGGAGCTGTTTTTT.

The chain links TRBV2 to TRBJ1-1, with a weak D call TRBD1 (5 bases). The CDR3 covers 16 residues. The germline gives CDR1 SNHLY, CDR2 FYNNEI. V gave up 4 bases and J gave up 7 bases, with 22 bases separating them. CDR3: CASSGEGSGVKNEAFF. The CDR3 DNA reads TGTGCCAGCAGTGGGGAAGGTTCGGGGGTGAAGAATGAAGCTTTCTTT.

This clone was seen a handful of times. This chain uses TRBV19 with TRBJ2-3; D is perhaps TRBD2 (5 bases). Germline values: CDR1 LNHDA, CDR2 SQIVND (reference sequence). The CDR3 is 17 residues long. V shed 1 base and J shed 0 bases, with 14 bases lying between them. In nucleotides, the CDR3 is TGTGCCAGTAGTATAGGCCGGGGTGGGTCTAGCACAGATACGCAGTATTTT. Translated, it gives CASSIGRGGSSTDTQYF.

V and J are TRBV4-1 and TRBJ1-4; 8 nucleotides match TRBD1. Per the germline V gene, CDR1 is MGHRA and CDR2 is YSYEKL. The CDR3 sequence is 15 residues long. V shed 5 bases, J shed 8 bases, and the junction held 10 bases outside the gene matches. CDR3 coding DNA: TGCGCCAGCAGCAACGCCGGGACAGGTGGAGAAAAACTGTTTTTT. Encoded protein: CASSNAGTGGEKLFF.

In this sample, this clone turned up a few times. The CDR3 bases are TGTGCCAGCAGCTTACAGGGGCACGTTGAAGCTTTCTTT. It yields the protein CASSLQGHVEAFF. V usage is TRBV5-6 and J usage is TRBJ1-1; 7 nucleotides align to TRBD1. Trimming cost V 2 bases and J 7 bases; bases outside gene matches: 5. The CDR3 has 13 amino acids. Germline CDR1 is SGHDT and CDR2 is YYEEEE.

CDR3 DNA: TGTGCCAGCAGCCTAAGGGAGGACGGCTACACCTTC. It yields the protein CASSLREDGYTF. The chain combines TRBV7-9 with TRBJ1-2; D gene unclear. The CDR3 consists of 12 residues. CDR1 is SEHNR, CDR2 FQNEAQ, per germline (reference sequence). V was pared by 5 bases and J by 8 bases, with 12 bases between.

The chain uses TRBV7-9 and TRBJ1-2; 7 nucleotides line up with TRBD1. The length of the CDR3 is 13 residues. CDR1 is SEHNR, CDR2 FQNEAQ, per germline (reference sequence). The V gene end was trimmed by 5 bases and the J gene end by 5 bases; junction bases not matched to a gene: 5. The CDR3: CASSPDRVYGYTF. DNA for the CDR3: TGTGCCAGCAGCCCTGACAGGGTTTATGGCTACACCTTC. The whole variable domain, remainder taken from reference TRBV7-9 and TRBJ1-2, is DTGVSQNPRHKITKRGQNVTFRCDPISEHNRLYWYRQTLGQGPEFLTYFQNEAQLEKSRLLSDRFSAERPKGSFSTLEIQRTEQGDSAMYLCASSPDRVYGYTFGSGTRLTVV.

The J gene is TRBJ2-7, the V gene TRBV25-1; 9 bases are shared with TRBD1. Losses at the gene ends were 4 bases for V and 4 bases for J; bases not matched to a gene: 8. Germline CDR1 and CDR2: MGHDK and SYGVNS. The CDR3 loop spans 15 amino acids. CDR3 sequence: CASSGGPGQGYEQYF. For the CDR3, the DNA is TGTGCCAGCAGTGGCGGGCCGGGACAGGGTTACGAGCAGTACTTC.

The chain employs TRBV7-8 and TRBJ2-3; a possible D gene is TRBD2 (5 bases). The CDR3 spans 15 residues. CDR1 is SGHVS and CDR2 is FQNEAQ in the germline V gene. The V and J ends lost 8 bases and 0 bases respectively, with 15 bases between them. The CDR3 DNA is TGTGCCAGCGTCAGATTTGGCGGGAGCACAGATACGCAGTATTTT. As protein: CASVRFGGSTDTQYF.

The CDR3 reads CASRLTGLGEAFF. CDR3 nucleotide sequence: TGTGCCAGCAGATTAACAGGGCTAGGAGAAGCTTTCTTT. The rearrangement links TRBV6-5 to TRBJ1-1; a possible D gene is TRBD1 (6 bases). V lost 6 bases to trimming and J lost 8 bases, with 16 bases between them. Germline V gene data show CDR1 as MNHEY and CDR2 as SVGAGI. CDR3 length equals 13 residues.

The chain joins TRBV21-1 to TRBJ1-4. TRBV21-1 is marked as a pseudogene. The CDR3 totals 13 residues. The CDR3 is CASSLSWEEKLFF. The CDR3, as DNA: TGTGCCAGCAGCCTATCGTGGGAGGAAAAACTGTTTTTT.

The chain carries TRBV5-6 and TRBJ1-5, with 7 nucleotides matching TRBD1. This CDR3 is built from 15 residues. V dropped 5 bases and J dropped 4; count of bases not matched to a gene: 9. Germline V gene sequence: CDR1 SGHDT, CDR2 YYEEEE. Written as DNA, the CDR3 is TGTGCCAGCAGGCGAACAGGGGTCAAGAATCAGCCCCAGCATTTT. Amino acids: CASRRTGVKNQPQHF.

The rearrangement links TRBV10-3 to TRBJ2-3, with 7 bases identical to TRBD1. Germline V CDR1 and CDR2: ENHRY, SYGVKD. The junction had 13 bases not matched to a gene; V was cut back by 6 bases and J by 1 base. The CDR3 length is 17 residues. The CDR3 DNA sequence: TGTGCCATCAGCGACAGGGAAGGAGGATTAGGCACAGATACGCAGTATTTT. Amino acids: CAISDREGGLGTDTQYF.

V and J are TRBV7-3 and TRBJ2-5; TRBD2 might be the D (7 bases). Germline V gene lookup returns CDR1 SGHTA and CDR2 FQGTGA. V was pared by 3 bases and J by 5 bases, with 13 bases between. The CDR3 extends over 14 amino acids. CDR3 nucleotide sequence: TGTGCCAGCAGCTTGGGGGGGGGCAGGGAGACCCAGTACTTC. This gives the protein CASSLGGGRETQYF.

CDR3 sequence reads: CAGKNRGTNEKLFF. CDR3 nucleotide sequence: TGTGCCGGGAAAAACAGGGGAACTAATGAAAAACTGTTTTTT. The rearrangement joins TRBV28 to TRBJ1-4; 7 positions match TRBD1. V dropped 11 bases and J dropped 1; count of bases not matched to a gene: 7. The CDR3 contains 14 residues. Germline V gene lookup returns CDR1 MDHEN and CDR2 SYDVKM.